These T cell receptor beta chains were read from a single sample in a study of blood T cell repertoires in COVID-19. Here immunoSEQ multiplex PCR was the method, and the copy in TCRdb shows in-frame clones only, minus some. This table has 250,000 to 350,000 clones, about 88% appearing once. Sequenced input: peripheral blood. The receptors shown here come from a woman between 55 and 75 years old with acute or convalescent COVID-19. Each CDR3 is given with its conserved first and last residue. A D gene is named only where the DNA matches it firmly. Some rows mark clone size as missing; the rest say once, few, many or name a class of expanded clone.

v_call	j_call	clone_size	d_call	cdr3_nt	cdr3_aa
TRBV7-6	TRBJ2-7	.	TRBD1	TGTGCCAGCAGCCCAAAACCGGGACAGGCCACCTACGAGCAGTACTTC	CASSPKPGQATYEQYF
TRBV5-6	TRBJ2-7	few	.	TGTGCCAGCAGCTTGGCAGGTCCCCTCGAGCAGTACTTC	CASSLAGPLEQYF
TRBV6-5	TRBJ2-5	.	.	TGTGCCAGCAGCTATCGACCGGGGGTTGCAGAGACCCAGTACTTC	CASSYRPGVAETQYF
TRBV19	TRBJ1-5	.	.	TGTGCCAGTAGTCCTCTGGAGGGGCTAAATCAGCCCCAGCATTTT	CASSPLEGLNQPQHF
TRBV7-9	TRBJ2-7	.	.	TGTGCCAGCAGCCTCCTCGAGACAGGAGACTCCTACGAGCAGTACTTC	CASSLLETGDSYEQYF
TRBV5-5	TRBJ1-1	.	.	TGTGCCAGCAGCTTGGGGTGGGGGCCCACTGAAGCTTTCTTT	CASSLGWGPTEAFF
TRBV6-1	TRBJ2-7	.	TRBD2	TGTGCCAGCAGTGAAGCGGGCGCGGGAGCCTTCAATGACGAGCAGTACTTC	CASSEAGAGAFNDEQYF
TRBV7-3	TRBJ1-4	.	.	TGTGCCAGCAGCCCCCCCCGAGGGATCGAGGAAAAACTGTTTTTT	CASSPPRGIEEKLFF
TRBV20-1	TRBJ2-3	.	TRBD1	TGCAGTGCTAGTGTGAGACAGGGGGCCGAAGATACGCAGTATTTT	CSASVRQGAEDTQYF
TRBV19	TRBJ2-1	.	.	TGTGCCAGTACCCGCGGTGGGGGGTTCTACAATGAGCAGTTCTTC	CASTRGGGFYNEQFF
TRBV13	TRBJ1-3	.	.	TGTGCCAGCAGGCGCTCTGGAAACACCATATATTTT	CASRRSGNTIYF
TRBV21-1	TRBJ2-7	.	.	TGTGCCACGAACAGGGGGGTTTACGAGCAGTACTTC	CATNRGVYEQYF
TRBV5-1	TRBJ2-3	.	TRBD2	TGCGCCAGCAGCTTGGGTGGGACTAGCGGCACAGATACGCAGTATTTT	CASSLGGTSGTDTQYF
TRBV4-2	TRBJ1-3	.	.	TGTGCCAGCGGAGAACTACCCGGGGTGGGAAACACCATATATTTT	CASGELPGVGNTIYF
TRBV11-2	TRBJ1-2	.	.	TGTGCCAGCAGCCCGACACCTTACTATGGCTACACCTTC	CASSPTPYYGYTF
TRBV27	TRBJ2-7	.	TRBD1	TGTGCCAGCAGTTTCACAGGGACAGGGGCTTCCTTTAGGGCCTACGAGCAGTACTTC	CASSFTGTGASFRAYEQYF
TRBV7-9	TRBJ1-2	.	TRBD1	TGTGCCAGCAGCTCAAGCCGGGACAGGGACTATGGCTACACCTTC	CASSSSRDRDYGYTF
TRBV3-1/TRBV3-2	TRBJ2-1	few	TRBD1	TGTGCCAGCAGTCCCGGACAGGGCGCCTACAATGAGCAGTTCTTC	CASSPGQGAYNEQFF
TRBV7-8	TRBJ2-7	.	.	TGTGCCAGCAGATCTCAACTCCCCGAGACCTACGAGCAGTACTTC	CASRSQLPETYEQYF
TRBV30	TRBJ2-1	.	.	TGTGCCTGGAGTCGGGGATCTTCCTACAATGAGCAGTTCTTC	CAWSRGSSYNEQFF
TRBV5-4	TRBJ2-1	.	.	TGTGCCAGCAGCCCCAGGGCACAAATCAATGAGCAGTTCTTC	CASSPRAQINEQFF
TRBV4-3	TRBJ2-7	.	TRBD1	TGCGCCAGCAGGCAAAAGCCGGGACAGGGCTCCTACGAGCAGTACTTC	CASRQKPGQGSYEQYF
TRBV5-4	TRBJ1-5	.	.	TGTGCCAGCAGTATGGCGGGCAATCAGCCCCAGCATTTT	CASSMAGNQPQHF
TRBV5-5	TRBJ2-1	.	TRBD1	TGTGCCAGCAGCCCGACAGGGATCTACAATGAGCAGTTCTTC	CASSPTGIYNEQFF
TRBV27	TRBJ2-7	.	.	TGTGCCAGCAGTTGGGGACTCCAAACCTACGAGCAGTACTTC	CASSWGLQTYEQYF
TRBV27	TRBJ1-2	.	TRBD1	TGTGCCAGTGGGGACAGGGCCAACTATGGCTACACCTTC	CASGDRANYGYTF
TRBV27	TRBJ2-5	.	.	TGTGCCAGCAGTTTATCGGTAGCGGAAGAGACCCAGTACTTC	CASSLSVAEETQYF
TRBV7-9	TRBJ2-2	.	TRBD1	TGTGCCAGCAGCCCTCCGGGACAGAGCACCGGGGAGCTGTTTTTT	CASSPPGQSTGELFF
TRBV28	TRBJ2-5	.	TRBD1	TGTGCCAGCAGTGCGACAGGGACGTACCAAGAGACCCAGTACTTC	CASSATGTYQETQYF
TRBV28	TRBJ2-1	.	TRBD2	TGTGCCAGCAGTTTCATGGGAACGGGAGGGAATGAGCAGTTCTTC	CASSFMGTGGNEQFF
TRBV19	TRBJ1-4	.	.	TGTGCCAGTAGTATAGTCCGGGGACTCGCAACTAATGAAAAACTGTTTTTT	CASSIVRGLATNEKLFF
TRBV9	TRBJ1-1	once	.	TGTGCCAGCAGCCCCCACCTAAACACTGAAGCTTTCTTT	CASSPHLNTEAFF
TRBV3-1/TRBV3-2	TRBJ2-1	.	TRBD1	TGTGCCAGCAGCCAATCGACAGGGGGTCAGGGTGAGCAGTTCTTC	CASSQSTGGQGEQFF
TRBV2	TRBJ1-1	.	TRBD1	TGTGCCAGCAGTGAGGACACAGGGGCATCGGCTTTCTTT	CASSEDTGASAFF
TRBV7-3	TRBJ2-2	.	.	TGTGCCAGCAGCCAGGGGGGAGAGCTGTTTTTT	CASSQGGELFF
TRBV3-1/TRBV3-2	TRBJ2-7	few	TRBD2	TGTGCCAGCAGCCAAGCTAGCGGCACCTACGAGCAGTACTTC	CASSQASGTYEQYF
TRBV5-8	TRBJ2-7	.	.	TGTGCCAGCAGCAGTAGTACCATAATCGGTCGAAAGTGGACTTCGAACTTC	CASSSSTIIGRKWTSNF
TRBV3-1/TRBV3-2	TRBJ2-1	once	TRBD2	TGTGCCAGCAGACGGGCCCTAGCGGCCTACAATGAGCAGTTCTTC	CASRRALAAYNEQFF
TRBV4-1	TRBJ2-6	.	.	TGCGCCAGCAGCCTTTCAGGGACTGGGGCCAACGTCCTGACTTTC	CASSLSGTGANVLTF
TRBV19	TRBJ1-4	.	.	TGTGCCACAAGCCGGACAGTGGGTGAAAAACTGTTTTTT	CATSRTVGEKLFF
TRBV7-9	TRBJ1-1	.	.	TGTGCCAGCACCCGGTCCGGGGGGATGGGTGCTTTCTTT	CASTRSGGMGAFF
TRBV6-5	TRBJ2-4	.	.	TGTGCCAGCAGTCAGGAGGGCTACATTCAGTACTTC	CASSQEGYIQYF
TRBV7-2	TRBJ1-2	.	TRBD1	TGTGCCAGCAGCTTAAAACTACAGGGGGCATCCCATGGCTACACCTTC	CASSLKLQGASHGYTF
TRBV6-6	TRBJ1-5	.	.	TGTGCCAGCAGTTACAGCGGGGATCAGCCCCAGCATTTT	CASSYSGDQPQHF
TRBV3-1/TRBV3-2	TRBJ2-7	.	.	TGTGCCAGCAGCCAAGGAGGCTTGGGGGGAGACGAGCAGTACTTC	CASSQGGLGGDEQYF